This T cell receptor (beta chain) was identified during a study of regulatory T cells in long-lasting Graves disease. Trimming shortened V by 1 base and J by 0 bases, and 19 bases separated the two germline ends. The CDR3 extends over 19 amino acids. Germline V gene data show CDR1 as KGHDR and CDR2 as SFDVKD. In building TCR beta libraries, iRepertoire HTBI primers were used together with Arm-PCR of CDR3 regions. TCRdb recomputed calls from the multiplex PCR reads with MiXCR, one row per CDR3 protein. This table has roughly 420,000 distinct CDR3 sequences, around 15% appearing once. This sample's time point: newly diagnosed GD, antithyroid drugs for less than 3 months. After RNA was extracted from PBMCs, the TCR library was made from it. Each of the patients was recruited from an endocrinology department situated in Xi'an, China. The EDTA tubes were filled with around 8.1 milliliters of drawn peripheral blood.

With respect to this clonotype: Its antigen is still unknown.

General study points: A reduction in accuracy may have resulted from the small sample size.

These data also formed part of another study, on T cells in Graves' hyperthyroidism and ophthalmopathy.

The sample in question was peripheral blood mononuclear cells (PBMCs), obtained at new diagnosis, from a patient treated with antithyroid drugs. This chain uses TRBV24-1 with TRBJ2-3, with D tentatively TRBD1 or TRBD2 (5 bases each). This TCR was recovered from a woman aged 50 to 60 with Graves disease. The CDR3, as DNA: TGTGCCACCAGTGATTTCGAGAGGGGAACAGAGATGAGCACAGATACGCAGTATTTT. It specifies CATSDFERGTEMSTDTQYF.